This T cell receptor (beta chain) was recovered during a study of blood T cell repertoires in COVID-19. TCRdb's table, derived via immunoSEQ multiplex PCR, lists solely in-frame clones and lacks some. The data show approximately 280,000 clones, roughly 85% seen once. The CDR3 totals 13 residues. Germline CDR1 SNHLY, CDR2 FYNNEI. V is TRBV2 and J is TRBJ1-2; the match to TRBD1 covers 9 bases. Material for sequencing was peripheral blood. This clonotype was sampled from a man aged 45 to 65 with active or convalescent COVID-19. CDR3 residues: CVRGGQGIYGYTF. The CDR3 nucleotides are TGTGTTAGAGGGGGACAGGGTATCTATGGCTACACCTTC.